This TCR beta chain was profiled in a study of blood T cells in healthy people across ages. Primers used in a second PCR of about 6 to 11 cycles were a sample-barcoded 5' primer and a J-beta primer mix. TCRdb re-called the 5' RACE reads through MiXCR, storing one row per CDR3 protein. The table has around 990,000 distinct CDR3 sequences, roughly a quarter seen once. The CDR3 has 12 amino acids. Per the germline V gene, CDR1 is DFQATT and CDR2 is SNEGSKA (reference sequence). This clonotype was recorded only once. This same sample was also taken into another study, of T cells of mothers and their children. That study reports: Thymic selection molds TCR recombination products alike in related and unrelated pairs.

Sequencing was performed on blood. The genes are TRBV20-1 and TRBJ2-5, with D tentatively TRBD1 (5 bases). The DNA end is a closer match to TRBJ2-7, so the J assignment may be wrong. The receptor's source is a girl aged 2 to 9 in good health. CDR3 region: CSASSQGAEQYF. DNA for the CDR3: TGCAGTGCTAGTAGCCAGGGTGCCGAGCAGTACTTC.